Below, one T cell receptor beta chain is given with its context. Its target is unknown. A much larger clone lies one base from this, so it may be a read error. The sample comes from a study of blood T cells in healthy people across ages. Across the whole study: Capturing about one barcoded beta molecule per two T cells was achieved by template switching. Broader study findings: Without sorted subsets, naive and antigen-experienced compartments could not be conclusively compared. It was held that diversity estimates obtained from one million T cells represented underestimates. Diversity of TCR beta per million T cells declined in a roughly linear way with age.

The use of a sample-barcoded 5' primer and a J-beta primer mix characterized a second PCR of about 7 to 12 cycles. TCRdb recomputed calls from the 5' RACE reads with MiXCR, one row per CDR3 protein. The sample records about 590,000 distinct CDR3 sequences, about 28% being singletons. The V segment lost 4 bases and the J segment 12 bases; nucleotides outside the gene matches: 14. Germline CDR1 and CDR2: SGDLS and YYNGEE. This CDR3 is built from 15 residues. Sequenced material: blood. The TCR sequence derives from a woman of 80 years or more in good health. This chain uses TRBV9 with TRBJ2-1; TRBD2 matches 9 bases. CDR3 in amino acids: CASSPRTSVGYGQFF. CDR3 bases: TGTGCCAGCAGCCCACGGACTAGCGTGGGGTATGGGCAGTTCTTC.